Listed here are 4 T cell receptor beta chains from one sample, sequenced in a study of blood T cell repertoires in COVID-19. Method: immunoSEQ multiplex PCR; TCRdb's copy keeps in-frame clones and lacks some. Of roughly 300,000 clones listed, 70% to 90% are singletons. Specimen: peripheral blood. The receptors come from a woman between 50 and 59 years old who had recovered from COVID-19.

This clone was seen once. The chain recombines TRBV5-5 with TRBJ2-1, with 14 bases identical to TRBD2. CDR1 SGHKS and CDR2 YYEKEE come from the germline V gene (reference sequence). The CDR3 covers 20 residues. Trimming cost V 5 bases and J 7 bases; bases outside gene matches: 20. The CDR3 DNA is TGTGCCAGCAGGCCCGTAACCGGGACTAGCGGGGGTCGGGGATCGAATGAGCAGTTCTTC. This encodes CASRPVTGTSGGRGSNEQFF.

V and J are TRBV6-1 and TRBJ1-2; TRBD1 aligns across 8 bases. J was trimmed by 6 bases and V by 8 bases; bases with no gene match: 5. The CDR3 is 12 residues long. CDR1 MNHNS and CDR2 SASEGT come from the germline V gene. The CDR3 nucleotides are TGTGCCAGCTCGGACAGGGTTAATGGCTACACCTTC. Translation: CASSDRVNGYTF.

This chain uses TRBV5-6 with TRBJ1-5; D remains unclear. Germline CDR1 reads SGHDT; CDR2 reads YYEEEE. V lost 1 base, J lost 1 base, and 6 bases lay in between. This CDR3 contains 14 residues. For the CDR3, the DNA is TGTGCCAGCAGCTTGTTCAGGAGCAATCAGCCCCAGCATTTT. It is translated as CASSLFRSNQPQHF.

This clone was counted a few times. The chain employs TRBV6-2 or TRBV6-3 and TRBJ1-2, with D hard to call. The germline CDR1 and CDR2 sequences are MNHEY and SVGEGT. The V end lost 4 bases, the J end lost 6 bases, and 12 bases lay between the germline ends. The CDR3 loop spans 13 amino acids. The CDR3 region is CASSSRGGNGYTF. CDR3 DNA: TGTGCCAGCAGTTCCCGGGGAGGGAATGGCTACACCTTC.